A single sample is the source of the 24 T cell receptor beta chains below, sequenced in a study of PD-L1 blockade in urothelial cancer. The sample's time point: peripheral blood 6 weeks after treatment start. Assay used: immunoSEQ multiplex PCR; TCRdb lists only in-frame clones, some missing. The sample has about 130,000 clones, roughly 82% seen once. The source was PBMCs, collected around atezolizumab (anti-PD-L1) treatment. These receptors were collected from a man aged 45 to 65 with urothelial cancer.

The genes are TRBV10-3 and TRBJ2-1; TRBD1 aligns across 10 bases. This CDR3 contains 16 residues. The V gene end was trimmed by 10 bases and the J gene end by 2 bases; junction bases not matched to a gene: 11. Germline V gene sequence: CDR1 ENHRY, CDR2 SYGVKD. Here the CDR3 DNA reads TGTGCCAACAACCTACCGGGACAGGGGACCTACAATGAGCAGTTCTTC. It specifies CANNLPGQGTYNEQFF.

The rearrangement links TRBV5-1 to TRBJ2-2; 7 nucleotides line up with TRBD1. The CDR3 contains 13 residues. In germline, CDR1 is SGHRS, CDR2 YFSETQ. V shed 4 bases, J shed 9 bases, and the junction held 6 bases outside the gene matches. The CDR3 is CASSGDSHRELFF. CDR3 sequence (DNA): TGCGCCAGCAGCGGGGACAGCCACCGGGAGCTGTTTTTT. Complete variable domain (other parts from reference TRBV5-1 and TRBJ2-2): KAGVTQTPRYLIKTRGQQVTLSCSPISGHRSVSWYQQTPGQGLQFLFEYFSETQRNKGNFPGRFSGRQFSNSRSEMNVSTLELGDSALYLCASSGDSHRELFFGEGSRLTVL.

The genes are TRBV11-2 and TRBJ2-7; no firm D call. Germline values: CDR1 SGHAT, CDR2 FQNNGV. With 0 bases removed from V and 7 bases from J, the gap between germline ends came to 4 bases. The CDR3 sequence is 11 residues long. The CDR3 region has the DNA TGTGCCAGCAGCTTAGAGAGGGAGCAGTACTTC. Protein product: CASSLEREQYF.

As concerns this clone: Within the sample, other DNA sequences also encode this same CDR3. This chain connects TRBV19 to TRBJ1-6; 9 bases match TRBD1. CDR3 length equals 14 residues. The J segment lost 7 bases and the V segment lost 6 bases, leaving 4 bases of the junction unmatched. In germline, CDR1 is LNHDA, CDR2 SQIVND (reference sequence). CDR3 region: CASRTGTGNSPLHF. The CDR3 coding sequence is TGTGCCAGTAGGACCGGGACAGGGAATTCACCCCTCCACTTT.

This sequence joins TRBV28 and TRBJ1-1; TRBD1 matches at 8 bases. This CDR3 is built from 13 residues. Germline V CDR1 and CDR2: MDHEN, SYDVKM. V lost 1 base, J lost 8 bases, and 3 bases stayed unmatched. CDR3 nucleotides: TGTGCCAGCAGTTTATCACAGGGGGAGGAAGCTTTCTTT. Translating gives CASSLSQGEEAFF.

This chain links TRBV19 with TRBJ1-1, with D unclear. The CDR3 totals 16 residues. V lost 5 bases and J 1 base, leaving 17 bases between the germline ends. Germline V lookup: CDR1 LNHDA, CDR2 SQIVND (reference sequence). The CDR3 coding sequence is TGTGCCAGTAGTTCTTCCGGTAGGACTCCGAACACTGAAGCTTTCTTT. Amino acids: CASSSSGRTPNTEAFF.

The chain combines TRBV21-1 with TRBJ2-7; TRBD2 is the table's D call, not checked against the DNA. TRBV21-1 is an annotated pseudogene. This CDR3 has 16 residues. The CDR3 protein is CASSKARGGRAREQYF. The CDR3 DNA reads TGTGCCAGCAGCAAAGCGCGGGGCGGGAGGGCCCGTGAGCAGTACTTC.

The chain is built from TRBV28 and TRBJ2-1; no firm D call. Germline lookup yields CDR1 MDHEN and CDR2 SYDVKM. CDR3 size: 16 residues. Deletions cut 3 bases from V and 2 bases from J, with 14 bases between. The CDR3 bases are TGTGCCAGCAGTTTCCATCCTGACTCAACCTACAATGAGCAGTTCTTC. Translation: CASSFHPDSTYNEQFF.

The chain uses TRBV9 and TRBJ1-4, with D possibly TRBD1 on 6 matching bases. Trimming took off 4 bases at V and 6 bases at J, with 16 bases between the two ends. The CDR3 length is 15 residues. The V gene's germline CDR1 is SGDLS and CDR2 YYNGEE. The CDR3 nucleotides are TGTGCCAGCAGCCCCTACAGGGATTTCTATGAAAAACTGTTTTTT. Protein product: CASSPYRDFYEKLFF.

This rearrangement joins TRBV6-5 to TRBJ2-1; 9 nucleotides line up with TRBD2. CDR1 is MNHEY, CDR2 SVGAGI, per germline. Unmatched junction bases numbered 12, after V lost 4 bases and J lost 8 bases. The CDR3 has 16 amino acids. Here the CDR3 DNA reads TGTGCCAGCAGTTCCACTGCGGTAGCGGGAGCCTATGAGCAGTTCTTC. Protein: CASSSTAVAGAYEQFF.

V and J are TRBV18 and TRBJ2-3; TRBD2 might be the D (5 bases). This CDR3 is 15 amino acids long. V was pared by 1 base and J by 3 bases, with 11 bases between. Germline CDR1 reads KGHSH; CDR2 reads LQKENI. DNA for the CDR3: TGTGCCAGCTCACCACAGGGTCGGGGAACAGATACGCAGTATTTT. It specifies CASSPQGRGTDTQYF.

The chain joins TRBV27 to TRBJ1-2; TRBD1 might be the D (6 bases). The CDR3 spans 13 residues. V lost 3 bases, J lost 3 bases, and 8 bases lay in between. Germline loops: CDR1 MNHEY, CDR2 SMNVEV (reference sequence). The DNA for the CDR3 is TGTGCCAGCAGTTTCGGACAGCACTATGGCTACACCTTC. Translating it yields CASSFGQHYGYTF.

V gene TRBV6-5 combines with J gene TRBJ2-4; 7 bases align to TRBD2. V lost 0 bases and J lost 1; bases outside the gene matches: 0. Germline V gene data show CDR1 as MNHEY and CDR2 as SVGAGI. This CDR3 is built from 15 residues. The chain's CDR3 is CASSYSRGAKNIQYF. The CDR3 coding sequence is TGTGCCAGCAGTTACTCGCGGGGGGCCAAAAACATTCAGTACTTC.

This clone has only one observation. The chain links TRBV28 to TRBJ1-5; TRBD1 matches at 8 bases. The CDR3 loop spans 14 amino acids. The V and J ends lost 6 bases and 5 bases, in that order; junction bases with no gene match: 6. Germline lookup yields CDR1 MDHEN and CDR2 SYDVKM. CDR3 coding DNA: TGTGCCAGCAGAAGCGGACAGGGATATCAGCCCCAGCATTTT. It specifies CASRSGQGYQPQHF.

The chain employs TRBV9 and TRBJ2-2; D may be TRBD1 (6 bases). The germline V gene has CDR1 SGDLS and CDR2 YYNGEE. The CDR3 covers 16 residues. The V end was cut by 6 bases, the J end by 1 base, with 16 bases between. CDR3 DNA sequence: TGTGCCAGCACCAAGGGGGATAGAGGGAACACCGGGGAGCTGTTTTTT. Its protein is CASTKGDRGNTGELFF. The variable domain in full, with the rest retrieved from reference TRBV9 and TRBJ2-2, is DSGVTQTPKHLITATGQRVTLRCSPRSGDLSVYWYQQSLDQGLQFLIQYYNGEERAKGNILERFSAQQFPDLHSELNLSSLELGDSALYFCASTKGDRGNTGELFFGEGSRLTVL.

This clone was observed a single time. The V call is TRBV2, the J call TRBJ2-3, with 9 bases that match TRBD2. CDR1 is SNHLY, CDR2 FYNNEI, per germline. V was clipped by 6 bases and J by 5 bases; unmatched bases: 12. This CDR3 is 16 amino acids long. CDR3: CASRRSSGSVIDTQYF. The CDR3, as DNA: TGTGCCAGCAGGAGGAGTAGCGGGAGTGTGATAGATACGCAGTATTTT.

This rearrangement joins TRBV27 to TRBJ2-3; tentatively, D is TRBD2 (6 bases). V gave up 6 bases and J gave up 5 bases, with 12 bases separating them. Germline CDR1 reads MNHEY; CDR2 reads SMNVEV (reference sequence). This CDR3 has 13 residues. CDR3 coding DNA: TGTGCCAGCAGGTGGGACTTACAAGATACGCAGTATTTT. Its protein product is CASRWDLQDTQYF.

The gene calls are TRBV28 and TRBJ1-6; a weak D match, TRBD1 (6 bases). The germline CDR1 and CDR2 sequences are MDHEN and SYDVKM. This CDR3 has 17 residues. V lost 2 bases to trimming and J lost 1 base, with 12 bases between them. The CDR3 nucleotides are TGTGCCAGCAGTTTACAGGGGTTCGGATCCTATAATTCACCCCTCCACTTT. This translates into CASSLQGFGSYNSPLHF.

This clone was counted a single time. The gene calls are TRBV5-1 and TRBJ2-3; maybe TRBD1 (6 bases). The CDR3 consists of 13 residues. V was clipped by 7 bases and J by 3 bases, with 12 bases between them. Looked up from germline, CDR1 is SGHRS and CDR2 is YFSETQ. CDR3 DNA sequence: TGCGCCAGCCACTGGACAGAAACAGATACGCAGTATTTT. Its protein product is CASHWTETDTQYF.

The chain is built from TRBV7-2 and TRBJ2-7; D not resolved. The CDR3 consists of 11 residues. CDR1 and CDR2 from the germline V gene are SGHTA and FQGNSA. V dropped 4 bases and J dropped 6 bases, with 7 bases sitting between them. In DNA, the CDR3 is TGTGCCAGCAGCTCAAGACTCGAGCAGTACTTC. Translating it yields CASSSRLEQYF.

This clone came up once. This rearrangement joins TRBV5-1 to TRBJ2-3; TRBD1 matches 9 bases. The V gene end was trimmed by 2 bases and the J gene end by 0 bases; junction bases not matched to a gene: 1. Germline V gives CDR1 SGHRS, CDR2 YFSETQ. This CDR3 is 15 amino acids long. The CDR3 loop reads CASSLGQGSTDTQYF. DNA of the CDR3: TGCGCCAGCAGCTTAGGACAGGGGAGCACAGATACGCAGTATTTT. The full variable domain, with the rest looked up from reference TRBV5-1 and TRBJ2-3, is KAGVTQTPRYLIKTRGQQVTLSCSPISGHRSVSWYQQTPGQGLQFLFEYFSETQRNKGNFPGRFSGRQFSNSRSEMNVSTLELGDSALYLCASSLGQGSTDTQYFGPGTRLTVL.

The gene calls are TRBV19 and TRBJ2-7; 9 bases align to TRBD1. The CDR3 covers 14 residues. Looked up from germline, CDR1 is LNHDA and CDR2 is SQIVND (reference sequence). The V and J ends lost 5 bases and 3 bases, in that order; junction bases with no gene match: 5. The CDR3 region has the DNA TGTGCCAGTAGTGAAAGACAGGGGGGCTACGAGCAGTACTTC. Encoded protein: CASSERQGGYEQYF.

A few counts support this clone. CDR3 sequence: CASSITSGRMNEQFF. The CDR3 nucleotides read TGTGCCAGCAGTATAACTAGCGGGAGAATGAATGAGCAGTTCTTC. J is TRBJ2-1 and V is TRBV6-1, with 11 bases fitting TRBD2. The CDR3 has 15 amino acids. J gave up 7 bases and V 5 bases, and 7 bases lay outside the gene matches. Germline-derived CDR1 and CDR2 are MNHNS and SASEGT.

The rearrangement joins TRBV18 to TRBJ1-5; D is perhaps TRBD1 (5 bases). Trimming took off 5 bases at V and 4 bases at J, with 12 bases between the two ends. In germline, CDR1 is KGHSH, CDR2 LQKENI. The CDR3 is 14 residues long. This CDR3 is CASSWGPGNQPQHF. CDR3 DNA: TGTGCCAGCTCATGGGGCCCTGGGAATCAGCCCCAGCATTTT.